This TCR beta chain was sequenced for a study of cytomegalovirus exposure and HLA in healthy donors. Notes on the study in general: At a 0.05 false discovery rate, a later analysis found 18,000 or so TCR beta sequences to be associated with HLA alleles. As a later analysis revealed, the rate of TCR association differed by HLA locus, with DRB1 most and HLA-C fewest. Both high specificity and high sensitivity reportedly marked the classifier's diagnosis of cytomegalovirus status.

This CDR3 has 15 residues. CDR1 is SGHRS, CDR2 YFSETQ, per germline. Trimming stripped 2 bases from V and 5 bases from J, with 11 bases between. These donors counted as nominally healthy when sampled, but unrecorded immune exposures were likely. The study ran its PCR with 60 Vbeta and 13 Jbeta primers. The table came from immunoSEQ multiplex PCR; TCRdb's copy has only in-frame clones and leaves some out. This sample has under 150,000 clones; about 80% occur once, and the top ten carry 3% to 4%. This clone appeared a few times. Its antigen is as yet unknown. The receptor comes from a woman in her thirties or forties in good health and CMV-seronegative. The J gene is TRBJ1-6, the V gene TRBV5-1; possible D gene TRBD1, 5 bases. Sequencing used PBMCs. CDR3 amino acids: CASSFDSPNNSPLHF. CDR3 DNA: TGCGCCAGCAGCTTCGACAGTCCCAATAATTCACCCCTCCACTTT.